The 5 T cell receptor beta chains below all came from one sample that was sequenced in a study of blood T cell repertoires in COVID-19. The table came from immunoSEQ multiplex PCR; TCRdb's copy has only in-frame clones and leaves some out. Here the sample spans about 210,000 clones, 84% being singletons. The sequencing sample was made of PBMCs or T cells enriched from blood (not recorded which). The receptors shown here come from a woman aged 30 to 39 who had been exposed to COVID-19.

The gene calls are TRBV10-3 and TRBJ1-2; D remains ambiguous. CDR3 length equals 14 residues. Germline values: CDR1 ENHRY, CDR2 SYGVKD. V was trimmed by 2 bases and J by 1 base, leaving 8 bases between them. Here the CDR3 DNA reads TGTGCCATCAGTGAGGGAACAGTTAACTATGGCTACACCTTC. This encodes CAISEGTVNYGYTF.

The CDR3, as DNA: TGTGCCAGCTCACAGCGCGCGGGGGACGGGGCCTACGAGCAGTACTTC. Its protein product is CASSQRAGDGAYEQYF. The chain has TRBV18 and TRBJ2-7; 7 bases fit TRBD2. Germline CDR1 is KGHSH and CDR2 is LQKENI. V lost 4 bases, J lost 2 bases, and 11 bases stayed unmatched. This CDR3 spans 16 amino acids.

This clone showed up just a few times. The CDR3 nucleotides read TGTGCCAGCTCACCCGGCTACGGGGGGGGAACTGAAGCTTTCTTT. Its protein is CASSPGYGGGTEAFF. The gene calls are TRBV18 and TRBJ1-1; D may be TRBD1 (5 bases). Trimming shortened V by 3 bases and J by 5 bases, and 16 bases separated the two germline ends. The V gene's germline CDR1 is KGHSH and CDR2 LQKENI. There are 15 residues in the CDR3.

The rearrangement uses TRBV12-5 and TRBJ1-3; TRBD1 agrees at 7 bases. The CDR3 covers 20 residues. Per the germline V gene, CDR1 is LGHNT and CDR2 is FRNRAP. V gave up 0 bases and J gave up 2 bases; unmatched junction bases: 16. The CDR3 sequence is CASGLVRRHNRGPTGNTIYF. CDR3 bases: TGTGCTAGTGGTTTGGTACGCCGACATAACAGGGGCCCCACTGGAAACACCATATATTTT.

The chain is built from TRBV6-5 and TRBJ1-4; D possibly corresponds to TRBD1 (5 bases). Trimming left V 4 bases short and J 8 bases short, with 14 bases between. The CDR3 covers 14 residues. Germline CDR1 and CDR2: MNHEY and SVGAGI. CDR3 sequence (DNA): TGTGCCAGCAGTTTAACAGGTCTAGGGGAAAAACTGTTTTTT. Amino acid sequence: CASSLTGLGEKLFF.